This T cell receptor (beta chain) is drawn from a study of cytomegalovirus exposure and HLA in healthy donors (dated by TCRdb to 2016 to 2017). Looking at the study overall: An earlier analysis of roughly 570 of the donors reported 276 Gb of sequence data and around 110 million unique TCR beta sequences obtained from about 170 million T cells. An early release that covered about 640 HLA-typed donors contained about 290 gigabases of sequencing data and tens of millions of unique TCR sequences. Of the roughly 400 genotyped donors, over 65% fell in the genetic ancestry cluster associated with self-reported Caucasian donors. The study was designed to test whether signatures of past pathogen exposure could be identified by cataloging public T cell receptors. Using immunosequencing, the study profiled T cell repertoires from around 670 subjects and related those repertoires to cytomegalovirus serostatus. A separate validation cohort of roughly 130 different subjects was used in addition to the roughly 720-subject first cohort. The study combined high-throughput TCR immunosequencing, statistical association of individual TCRs with disease status, and machine learning to predict cytomegalovirus infection status. In a later analysis, previously published TCR beta repertoires from more than 500 donors were re-analyzed and high-resolution HLA genotyping was added so that TCR occurrence patterns could be studied. In the later analysis, no new phenotypic data were used to find candidate immune exposures; instead, reliance was placed on TCR beta sequences and their occurrence across donors. In an earlier analysis of 587 of the donors, high-throughput TCR beta sequencing was used to judge whether each TCR beta V gene segment behaved as functional or pseudogenic. Donor age, sex, ethnicity and CMV serostatus were compiled together with the repertoire data. In a later genetic analysis, genome-wide SNP genotypes for about 55% of the roughly 700 donors were used, and that subset was treated as a discovery cohort. Every discovery cohort repertoire had been produced on one sequencing platform. Class I and class II HLA loci were covered by the typing at four-digit resolution. The number of donors typed differed by locus, with roughly 620-640 for A, B, C, DRB1 and DQB1, 522 for DQA1, 600 to 610 for DPA1, and under 490 for DPB1. About five DR-DQ haplotypes were treated as single units for association and clustering because of strong linkage in the cohort. On average, roughly 240,000 unique TCR beta nucleotide sequences were sequenced per donor among several hundred genotyped donors of the cohort, with about 17% of those sequences being non-productive. Study-level results and caveats: Correlated functional status among segregating V segments might be attributable to linkage disequilibrium, but an unknown experimental factor could not be ruled out. An association between a missense DCLRE1C variant and V-gene and J-gene trimming of TCR beta chains was found in a later genetic analysis and replicated in an independent cohort. A cluster of highly shared sequence variants was judged likely to be a technical artifact of the sequencing pipeline. The only immune exposure information available for the cohort was CMV serostatus. In a later analysis, several top co-occurrence clusters were reported to appear linked to parvovirus B19, influenza, CMV and Epstein-Barr virus. A later analysis found that TCR association rates varied across HLA loci, with DRB1 alleles showing the most associated TCRs and HLA-C alleles the fewest. A few of the identified cytomegalovirus-associated TCR beta chains were confirmed in vitro to be specific for cytomegalovirus antigens. In the study, approximately 150 TCR beta chains were listed as associated with cytomegalovirus. The 87-base-pair reads could not distinguish some IMGT-functional V segments, including TRBV6-2 and TRBV6-3, so those segments were excluded. In a later analysis, about 16,000 TCR beta sequences were associated with specific HLA alleles at a false discovery rate of 0.05. According to the authors, the approach could potentially be generalized to other disease states and immunological phenotypes. Most CMV-associated TCR beta chains appeared to be HLA-restricted in a later analysis, and the HLA associations seemed to be driven largely by CMV exposure. Most TCR sequences were seen in very few donors, while some public TCRs were found in many individuals. Sequencing depth was assumed to be roughly uniform across donors in the presence/absence analyses, though that assumption may not hold. Because counts were too low, some 17 rarely observed V segments, including chromosome 9 orphons, were excluded from the earlier analysis of under 650 of the donors. A further reported finding was that TCR beta sequences accurately predicted the HLA-A and HLA-B alleles for most subjects in the first cohort. When HLA alleles, especially DR and DQ, strongly co-occurred, attributing TCR associations to individual alleles was difficult. Compared with equally common non-associated chains, HLA-associated TCR beta chains in a later analysis were more clonally expanded and had lower generation probabilities. HLA typing was unavailable for some donors at each locus, so association tests used only the typed subset. In an earlier analysis of over 550 of the donors, most TCR beta V segments were observed in productive rearrangements about 90% or about 30% of the time, broadly matching IMGT annotations. Only TCR beta chains were sequenced in this cohort, and the absence of alpha or paired-chain data limited detectable features. Compared with the 666-donor mean, donors in an Asian-associated ancestry cluster had fewer N-insertions in productive TCRs, according to a later genetic analysis. The classifier was reported to diagnose cytomegalovirus status with high specificity and sensitivity in both the original cohort and the validation cohort.

The germline V gene (reference sequence) gives CDR1 as MNHNY and CDR2 as SVGAGI. Spanning cysteine to phenylalanine, the CDR3 consists of 16 amino acids. Only the CDR3 DNA is retained, 48 bases long and in frame from the first base. V lost 2 bases and J lost 0 bases; the stretch between them is 11 bases long. The cohort consisted of 670 or so healthy bone marrow donors. Cohort members were all nominally healthy when sampled, although unrecorded immune exposures were likely present. The donor was CMV seronegative and was included in the group of over 300 seronegative cohort members. Every donor gave a peripheral blood sample, and the peripheral blood mononuclear cells from that sample were used for TCR beta sequencing. Genomic DNA was extracted from the blood cell samples with the Qiagen DNeasy Blood Extraction Kit. Receptor libraries were prepared by the immunoSEQ multiplex PCR assay. For the multiplex PCR, a mixture combining 60 forward primers for TCR Vbeta segments and 13 reverse primers for TCR Jbeta segments was used. A multiplex PCR assay on genomic DNA amplified the CDR3 region of rearranged TCR beta genes. The Illumina HiSeq System was used to sequence the amplified TCR beta libraries as 87-base-pair reads. Turning to the authors' computational methods: Across the 600 to 700 repertoires, a later analysis counted approximately 83 million unique TCR beta chains, roughly 11 million of which were shared by at least two donors. Raw reads were error-corrected and collapsed into unique sequences with a nearest-neighbor algorithm that merged closely related sequences to remove PCR and sequencing errors. Alignment of CDR3 sequences to IMGT reference sequences was used to assign V, D and J gene segments. Each retained sequence needed at least a six-nucleotide match to both a V gene segment and a J gene segment. A rearrangement was called productive if the CDR3 had no stop codons and remained in frame with V and J, and every other rearrangement was called non-productive. CDR3 was defined according to IMGT convention as the region running from the second conserved V-encoded cysteine to the conserved J-encoded phenylalanine. The earlier analysis of about 570 of the donors excluded any sequence lacking an unambiguous match to a single V gene segment. An earlier analysis of about 600 of the donors called V segments functional above 56.7% productive rearrangements and segregating when the between-donor standard deviation exceeded 5%. A statistical classification framework was built for diagnosing cytomegalovirus status from the catalog of TCR beta chain sequences. A later analysis assigned V and J genes by comparing TCR nucleotide sequences with IMGT/GENE-DB human TR gene sequences. The TCRdist pipeline was used in a later analysis to assign CDR3 sequences and most-parsimonious VDJ recombination scenarios. In a later analysis, each TCR beta chain was defined by its CDR3 amino acid sequence together with its V-gene family, and reads without a unique V-gene family were excluded. As a way to deal with suspected cross-contamination and a sequencing artifact, a later analysis dropped 450 to 700 nucleotide sequences that were highly shared and had low generation probability. For each public chain, a later analysis derived a clonal expansion index from normalized ranks of inferred template counts within each repertoire. A later analysis computed generation probabilities with a VDJ recombination model fitted to out-of-frame rearrangements, and checked the results against IGoR. A later analysis scored TCR-TCR, TCR-HLA and TCR-CMV co-occurrence with hypergeometric tests, applying a repertoire-size bias correction to TCR pairs. False discovery rates were estimated in a later analysis by permuting HLA or CMV assignments 20 times. A later analysis grouped co-occurring TCRs with DBSCAN, adding TCRdist sequence similarity when clustering within HLA-allele-positive subsets. Co-occurrence clustering excluded repertoires with fewer than 30,000 or more than 120,000 public chains, plus five with anomalous nucleotide sharing. TCRdb provides this immuneACCESS table in a form limited to in-frame rearrangements. Some clones are lacking; in checked studies, under half of them reflect an unresolved V gene, and why the rest are absent is not known. That table is the source of V, J and clone size, and D and trimming were worked out from the DNA. The sample table records tens of thousands of clones; approximately 7.6% of these occur just once. About 2.3% of the sample belongs to the ten largest clones.

Comment on this clone: Its antigen is unknown. There are no base qualities to consult, and no much larger clone falls within one base.

This clonotype was obtained from a man in his forties or fifties in good health and CMV-seronegative. The chain is assembled from TRBV6-6 and TRBJ1-3; TRBD1 is a weak D gene call, 5 bases matching. The material sequenced was PBMCs. Here is the DNA: TGTGCCAGCAGTTACAGACAGCCAAGCTCTGGAAACACCATATATTTT. It translates as CASSYRQPSSGNTIYF.